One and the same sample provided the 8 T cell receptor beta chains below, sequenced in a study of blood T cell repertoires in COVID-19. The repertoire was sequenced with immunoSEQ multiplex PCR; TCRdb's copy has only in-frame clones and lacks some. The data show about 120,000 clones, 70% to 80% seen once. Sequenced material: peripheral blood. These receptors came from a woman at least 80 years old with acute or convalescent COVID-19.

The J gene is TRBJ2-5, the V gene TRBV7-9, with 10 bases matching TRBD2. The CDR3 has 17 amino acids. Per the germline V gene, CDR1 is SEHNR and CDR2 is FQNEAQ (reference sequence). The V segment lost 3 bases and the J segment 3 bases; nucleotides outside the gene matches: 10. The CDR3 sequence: CASSFLLVAGGEETQYF. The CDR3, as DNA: TGTGCCAGCAGCTTCCTGTTGGTAGCGGGGGGTGAAGAGACCCAGTACTTC.

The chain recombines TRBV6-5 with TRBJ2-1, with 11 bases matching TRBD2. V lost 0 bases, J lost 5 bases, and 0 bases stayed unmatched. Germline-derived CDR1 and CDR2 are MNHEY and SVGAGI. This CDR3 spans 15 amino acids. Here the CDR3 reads CASSYSTSGDNEQFF. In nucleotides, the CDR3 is TGTGCCAGCAGTTACTCGACTAGCGGGGACAATGAGCAGTTCTTC.

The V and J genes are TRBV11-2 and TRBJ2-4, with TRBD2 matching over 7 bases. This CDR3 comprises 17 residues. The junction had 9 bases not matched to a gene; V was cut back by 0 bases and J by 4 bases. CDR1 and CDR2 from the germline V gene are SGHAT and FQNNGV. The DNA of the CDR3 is TGTGCCAGCAGCTTAGATCCGAGCGGGATGAGTAAAAACATTCAGTACTTC. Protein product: CASSLDPSGMSKNIQYF.

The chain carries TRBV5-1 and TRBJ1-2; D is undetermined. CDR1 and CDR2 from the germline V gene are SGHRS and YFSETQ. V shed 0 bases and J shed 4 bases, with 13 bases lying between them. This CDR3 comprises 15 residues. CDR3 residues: CASSLGAGLGYGYTF. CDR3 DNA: TGCGCCAGCAGCTTGGGGGCAGGACTAGGCTATGGCTACACCTTC.

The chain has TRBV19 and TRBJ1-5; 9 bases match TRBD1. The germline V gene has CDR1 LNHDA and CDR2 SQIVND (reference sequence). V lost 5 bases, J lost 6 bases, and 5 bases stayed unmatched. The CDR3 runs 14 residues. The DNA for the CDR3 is TGTGCCAGTAGTCCCAGGACAGGGGCTCAGCCCCAGCATTTT. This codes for CASSPRTGAQPQHF.

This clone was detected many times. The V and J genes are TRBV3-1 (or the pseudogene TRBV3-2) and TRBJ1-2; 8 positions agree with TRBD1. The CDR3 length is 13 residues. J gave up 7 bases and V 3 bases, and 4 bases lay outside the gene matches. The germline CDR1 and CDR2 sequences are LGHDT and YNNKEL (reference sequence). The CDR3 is CASSQQGARGYTF. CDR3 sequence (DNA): TGTGCCAGCAGCCAGCAGGGGGCGCGTGGCTACACCTTC.

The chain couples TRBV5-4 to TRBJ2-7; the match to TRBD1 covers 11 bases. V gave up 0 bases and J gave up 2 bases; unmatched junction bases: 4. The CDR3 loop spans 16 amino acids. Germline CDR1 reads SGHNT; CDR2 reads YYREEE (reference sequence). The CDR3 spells CASSLVGQGAAYEQYF. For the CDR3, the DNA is TGTGCCAGCAGCTTGGTTGGACAGGGGGCGGCCTACGAGCAGTACTTC.

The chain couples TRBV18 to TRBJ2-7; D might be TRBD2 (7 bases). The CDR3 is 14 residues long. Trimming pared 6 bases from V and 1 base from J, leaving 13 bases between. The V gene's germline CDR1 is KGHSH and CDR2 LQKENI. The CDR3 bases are TGTGCCAGCTCCCGAGGGGGGGTATCCTACGAGCAGTACTTC. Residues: CASSRGGVSYEQYF.